Below, 26 T cell receptor beta chains from the same sample are listed, as sequenced in a study of T cell responses to AZD1222 COVID-19 vaccine. Libraries were prepared by immunoSEQ multiplex PCR; TCRdb keeps only in-frame clonotypes and omits some of them. The top ten hold 9% to 13% of the sample, which has 90,000 to 100,000 clones, 88% seen once. The specimen was peripheral blood, collected 28 days after the second AZD1222 dose. The origin of the receptors is an adult who received the AZD1222 COVID-19 vaccine.

This rearrangement joins TRBV6-1 to TRBJ2-1, with 12 positions matching TRBD2. This CDR3 is built from 17 residues. V trimming: 0 bases; J trimming: 7 bases; junction bases outside the gene matches: 7. CDR1 MNHNS and CDR2 SASEGT come from the germline V gene. CDR3 in amino acids: CASSEATSGSEGNEQFF. As DNA, the CDR3 is TGTGCCAGCAGTGAAGCGACTAGCGGGAGTGAGGGGAATGAGCAGTTCTTC.

The chain recombines TRBV4-2 with TRBJ1-4; 7 nucleotides agree with TRBD1. J gave up 3 bases and V 0 bases, and 7 bases lay outside the gene matches. The germline gives CDR1 LGHNA, CDR2 YNFKEQ. This CDR3 has 17 residues. The CDR3 DNA is TGTGCCAGCAGCCAAGACGGCTACAGGGGATCTAATGAAAAACTGTTTTTT. Its translation is CASSQDGYRGSNEKLFF.

J is TRBJ2-5 and V is TRBV4-2; either TRBD1 or TRBD2 may fit D (6 bases each). The CDR3 loop spans 16 amino acids. Trimming stripped 0 bases from V and 4 bases from J, with 15 bases between. Per the germline V gene, CDR1 is LGHNA and CDR2 is YNFKEQ. The CDR3 DNA reads as TGTGCCAGCAGCCAAGAGTGGAGGGGGTTTGGAGAGACCCAGTACTTC. Translation: CASSQEWRGFGETQYF.

This chain joins TRBV18 and TRBJ2-7; tentatively, D is TRBD1 (6 bases). This CDR3 contains 16 residues. Trimming left V 2 bases short and J 7 bases short, with 21 bases between. Germline V CDR1 and CDR2: KGHSH, LQKENI. CDR3 amino acids: CASSPGARGTQGEQYF. CDR3 nucleotides: TGTGCCAGCTCACCAGGGGCTCGGGGTACCCAGGGGGAGCAGTACTTC.

J is TRBJ2-3 and V is TRBV3-1 (or the pseudogene TRBV3-2); 9 nucleotides align to TRBD2. The germline CDR1 and CDR2 sequences are LGHDT and YNNKEL (reference sequence). The CDR3 has 16 amino acids. With V trimmed by 4 bases and J by 1 base, 6 bases remained unmatched. CDR3 coding DNA: TGTGCCAGCAGCCGGCGGGAGGGCCTGGGCACAGATACGCAGTATTTT. Its translation is CASSRREGLGTDTQYF.

The chain has TRBV5-1 and TRBJ1-5; D is ambiguous. V shed 0 bases and J shed 6 bases, with 7 bases lying between them. CDR1 is SGHRS and CDR2 is YFSETQ in the germline V gene. The CDR3 runs to 13 residues. The CDR3 sequence: CASSLGRGQPQHF. DNA of the CDR3: TGCGCCAGCAGCTTGGGTCGAGGTCAGCCCCAGCATTTT.

The genes are TRBV14 and TRBJ1-1; possible D gene TRBD1, 5 bases. V lost 1 base, J lost 11 bases, and 8 bases lay in between. The germline CDR1 and CDR2 sequences are SGHDN and FVKESK. This CDR3 region has 11 residues. The CDR3 is CASSQARGAFF. The CDR3, as DNA: TGTGCCAGCAGCCAAGCCCGGGGGGCTTTCTTT.

This chain uses TRBV5-6 with TRBJ2-5; weak D call: TRBD2 (6 bases). V dropped 0 bases and J dropped 3 bases, with 15 bases sitting between them. CDR1 is SGHDT and CDR2 is YYEEEE in the germline V gene. The CDR3 is made up of 16 amino acids. The CDR3 is CASSLAPGRGKETQYF. DNA of the CDR3: TGTGCCAGCAGCTTGGCCCCCGGTCGCGGGAAAGAGACCCAGTACTTC.

The chain combines TRBV6-1 with TRBJ1-2; D is ambiguous. CDR1 MNHNS and CDR2 SASEGT come from the germline V gene. The V end lost 0 bases, the J end lost 7 bases, and 15 bases lay between the germline ends. The CDR3 is made up of 15 amino acids. DNA for the CDR3: TGTGCCAGCAGTGAAGCTTCGGGAAGTCGTGCTGGCTACACCTTC. This codes for CASSEASGSRAGYTF.

V gene TRBV7-9 combines with J gene TRBJ2-2, with 13 bases identical to TRBD2. Germline CDR1 SEHNR, CDR2 FQNEAQ (reference sequence). The J segment lost 6 bases and the V segment lost 2 bases, leaving 6 bases of the junction unmatched. CDR3 length equals 17 residues. This chain's CDR3 is CASSLTGLAGEPGELFF. CDR3 bases: TGTGCCAGCAGCTTAACCGGACTAGCGGGAGAGCCCGGGGAGCTGTTTTTT. Using reference TRBV7-9 and TRBJ2-2 for the parts outside the CDR3, the full variable domain is DTGVSQNPRHKITKRGQNVTFRCDPISEHNRLYWYRQTLGQGPEFLTYFQNEAQLEKSRLLSDRFSAERPKGSFSTLEIQRTEQGDSAMYLCASSLTGLAGEPGELFFGEGSRLTVL.

This clone was detected only a few times. The chain is built from TRBV19 and TRBJ2-7; either TRBD1 or TRBD2 may fit D (6 bases each). Germline CDR1 LNHDA, CDR2 SQIVND (reference sequence). The germline V and J ends were trimmed by 3 bases and 3 bases, with 15 bases remaining between them. There are 15 residues in the CDR3. The CDR3 DNA follows: TGTGCCAGTAGTATTATGGGGGGCGCAGACTACGAGCAGTACTTC. Protein: CASSIMGGADYEQYF.

The V call is TRBV3-1 (or the pseudogene TRBV3-2), the J call TRBJ1-3; unclear D gene. Between the trimmed V and J ends, which lost 0 bases and 1 base, there was a span of 13 bases. Germline values: CDR1 LGHDT, CDR2 YNNKEL (reference sequence). The CDR3 consists of 17 residues. The CDR3 bases are TGTGCCAGCAGCCAAGATTGGAAAGGCCTTTCTGGAAACACCATATATTTT. Amino acid sequence: CASSQDWKGLSGNTIYF.

J is TRBJ1-1 and V is TRBV12-3 or TRBV12-4; D not certain. Deletions cut 5 bases from V and 5 bases from J, with 9 bases between. CDR3 length equals 12 residues. CDR3: CASSRTGTEAFF. For the CDR3, the DNA is TGTGCCAGCAGTCGAACCGGGACTGAAGCTTTCTTT.

The V and J genes are TRBV23-1 and TRBJ1-1; D gene uncertain. TRBV23-1 is noted as an ORF with a role that remains uncertain. The V end was cut by 3 bases, the J end by 6 bases, with 8 bases between. CDR3 length: 12 residues. The CDR3 DNA follows: TGCGCCAGCAGTCATGTGTTGTCTGAAGCTTTCTTT. This codes for CASSHVLSEAFF.

The rearrangement links TRBV7-3 to TRBJ1-1, with a weak D call TRBD1 (5 bases). The CDR3 is 14 residues long. V was cut by 0 bases and J by 4 bases, with 9 bases left in between. Per germline, CDR1 SGHTA and CDR2 FQGTGA. CDR3 sequence: CASSLTGAGTEAFF. The CDR3 region has the DNA TGTGCCAGCAGCTTAACCGGGGCCGGCACTGAAGCTTTCTTT.

The chain has TRBV7-6 and TRBJ1-1; D is ambiguous. This CDR3 is built from 15 residues. V dropped 5 bases and J dropped 1 base, with 14 bases sitting between them. Germline V CDR1 and CDR2: SGHVS, FNYEAQ. CDR3 loop: CASSPGLTPNTEAFF. The CDR3, as DNA: TGTGCCAGCAGCCCGGGCTTAACGCCGAACACTGAAGCTTTCTTT.

The CDR3 coding sequence is TGTGCCTGGAGTGACCGGGGGGAGTATGGCTACACCTTC. This codes for CAWSDRGEYGYTF. The V and J genes are TRBV30 and TRBJ1-2, with D possibly TRBD1 on 5 matching bases. CDR3 length: 13 residues. Germline V lookup: CDR1 GTSNPN, CDR2 SVGIG (reference sequence). Trimming left V 1 base short and J 5 bases short, with 11 bases between.

The chain has TRBV5-8 and TRBJ1-2; D is unresolved. Germline V gene data show CDR1 as SGHTS and CDR2 as YDEGEE. Between the trimmed V and J ends, which lost 0 bases and 4 bases, there was a span of 7 bases. CDR3 length: 13 residues. CDR3 sequence (DNA): TGTGCCAGCAGCTTGGGGGATGTCTATGGCTACACCTTC. Amino acids: CASSLGDVYGYTF.

A single count supports this clone. J is TRBJ1-6 and V is TRBV7-9; possible D gene TRBD1, 6 bases. The germline CDR1 and CDR2 sequences are SEHNR and FQNEAQ (reference sequence). V dropped 5 bases and J dropped 10 bases, with 12 bases sitting between them. There are 13 residues in the CDR3. CDR3 sequence (DNA): TGTGCCAGCAGCGCCCAACAGGGATCACCCCTCCACTTT. This translates into CASSAQQGSPLHF.

The V gene is TRBV19, the J gene TRBJ1-2, with D perhaps TRBD1 (5 bases). Trimming removed 3 bases from V and 6 bases from J, with 17 bases in between. The V gene's germline CDR1 is LNHDA and CDR2 SQIVND (reference sequence). This CDR3 is 15 amino acids long. The CDR3 is CASSIDRGPVDGYTF. DNA for the CDR3: TGTGCCAGTAGTATTGATAGGGGTCCCGTCGATGGCTACACCTTC.

This clone is a singleton in its sample. The genes are TRBV5-1 and TRBJ1-1; 9 nucleotides match TRBD1. There are 16 residues in the CDR3. Germline V gene sequence: CDR1 SGHRS, CDR2 YFSETQ. Trimming removed 4 bases from V and 4 bases from J; junction bases left unmatched: 11. CDR3 region: CASSASEQGATTEAFF. The CDR3 DNA reads as TGCGCCAGCAGCGCCTCCGAACAGGGGGCGACCACTGAAGCTTTCTTT.

The chain employs TRBV7-9 and TRBJ2-3; TRBD2 matches 8 bases. J was trimmed by 4 bases and V by 5 bases; bases with no gene match: 17. Germline assignment: CDR1 SEHNR and CDR2 FQNEAQ (reference sequence). The CDR3 runs to 18 residues. This CDR3 is CASSLTLGGGRNADTQYF. In DNA form, the CDR3 reads TGTGCCAGCAGCCTAACCCTTGGGGGCGGGAGGAACGCAGATACGCAGTATTTT.

The chain couples TRBV18 to TRBJ1-4, with 12 nucleotides matching TRBD1. The CDR3 is 17 amino acids. V dropped 0 bases and J dropped 5; count of bases not matched to a gene: 4. Germline V gene sequence: CDR1 KGHSH, CDR2 LQKENI. CDR3 protein: CASSPPGQGAPNEKLFF. CDR3 in DNA: TGTGCCAGCTCACCACCGGGACAGGGGGCGCCGAATGAAAAACTGTTTTTT.

The rearrangement uses TRBV27 and TRBJ2-7; 12 bases agree with TRBD2. V lost 6 bases to trimming and J lost 3 bases; unmatched junction nucleotides: 12. This CDR3 contains 17 residues. Per the germline V gene, CDR1 is MNHEY and CDR2 is SMNVEV (reference sequence). CDR3 sequence (DNA): TGTGCCAGCAGCTACTCTCCGCTAGCGGGAGGGGTCTACGAGCAGTACTTC. Translating gives CASSYSPLAGGVYEQYF.

This chain uses TRBV20-1 with TRBJ1-1; tentative D call: TRBD1 (6 bases). CDR3 size: 13 residues. V gave up 6 bases and J gave up 1 base, with 12 bases separating them. The germline V gene encodes CDR1 DFQATT and CDR2 SNEGSKA (reference sequence). DNA of the CDR3: TGCAGTGCCAGTACAGGGACGAACACTGAAGCTTTCTTT. Protein sequence: CSASTGTNTEAFF.

This sequence joins TRBV7-3 and TRBJ2-1, with 8 bases identical to TRBD2. The germline gives CDR1 SGHTA, CDR2 FQGTGA. The V segment lost 0 bases and the J segment 5 bases; nucleotides outside the gene matches: 3. The CDR3 length is 15 residues. The CDR3 DNA reads as TGTGCCAGCAGCTTAACCCCGACTAGCGACAATGAGCAGTTCTTC. This gives the protein CASSLTPTSDNEQFF.